This T cell receptor beta chain came from a study of hypomethylating agent response in myelodysplastic syndrome. Here immunoSEQ multiplex PCR was the method, and the copy in TCRdb shows in-frame clones only, minus some. This sample has nearly 3,500 clones, with 82% found just once. Germline values: CDR1 KGHSH, CDR2 LQKENI. V was pared by 4 bases and J by 7 bases, with 7 bases between. The length of the CDR3 is 11 residues. The TCR was taken from a human donor with myelodysplastic syndrome. V usage is TRBV18 and J usage is TRBJ1-2, with D perhaps matching TRBD1 (5 bases). The sequencing used bone marrow, collected before or after starting hypomethylating agent treatment for myelodysplastic syndrome (not recorded which). CDR3 sequence reads: CASSRDFGYTF. The CDR3 nucleotides read TGTGCCAGCTCACGGGACTTTGGCTACACCTTC.